This T cell receptor beta chain was retrieved from a study of shared clonotypes between healthy human individuals. Across the study: The donors, two women and a few men, were aged 18 to 49.

Regarding this clone: Antigen: not known.

CDR1 SGHAT and CDR2 FQNNGV come from the germline V gene. V shed 0 bases and J 6 bases; nucleotides not matched to a gene: 5. This CDR3 region has 14 residues. Broader study findings: Donor scarcity curtailed the genetic and exposure-history diversity represented herein.

The assay was immunoSEQ multiplex PCR, and TCRdb's table has in-frame clones only and misses some. The repertoire holds some 530,000 clones, 81% seen once, with roughly an eighth in the top ten. Sequenced input: PBMCs. The sequence was obtained from a woman between 40 and 50 years old in good health. Some clones in this sample may be carry-over from other donors' samples. V is TRBV11-2 and J is TRBJ2-7; 7 nucleotides line up with TRBD2. CDR3 protein: CASSLEAGPGEQYF. For the CDR3, the DNA is TGTGCCAGCAGCTTAGAAGCGGGACCTGGCGAGCAGTACTTC.